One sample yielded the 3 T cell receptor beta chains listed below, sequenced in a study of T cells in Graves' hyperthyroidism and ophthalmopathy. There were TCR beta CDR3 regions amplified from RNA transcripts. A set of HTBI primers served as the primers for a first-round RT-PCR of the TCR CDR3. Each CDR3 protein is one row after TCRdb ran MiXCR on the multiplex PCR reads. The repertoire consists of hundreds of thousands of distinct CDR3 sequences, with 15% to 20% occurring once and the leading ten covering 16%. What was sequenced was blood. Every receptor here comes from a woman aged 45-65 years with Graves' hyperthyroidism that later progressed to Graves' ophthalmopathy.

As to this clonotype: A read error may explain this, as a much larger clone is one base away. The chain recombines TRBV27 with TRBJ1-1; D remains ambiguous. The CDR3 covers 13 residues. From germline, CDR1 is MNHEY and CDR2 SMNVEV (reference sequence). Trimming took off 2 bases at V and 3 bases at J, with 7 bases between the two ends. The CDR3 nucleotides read TGTGCCAGCAGTTTAAAGCGGGACACTGAAGCTTTCTTT. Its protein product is CASSLKRDTEAFF.

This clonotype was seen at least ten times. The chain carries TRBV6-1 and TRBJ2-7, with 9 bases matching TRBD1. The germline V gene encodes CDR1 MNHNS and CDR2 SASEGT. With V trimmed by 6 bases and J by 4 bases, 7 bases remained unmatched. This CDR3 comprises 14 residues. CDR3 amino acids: CASRTGTGIYEQYF. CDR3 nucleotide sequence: TGTGCCAGCAGAACCGGGACAGGGATTTACGAGCAGTACTTC.

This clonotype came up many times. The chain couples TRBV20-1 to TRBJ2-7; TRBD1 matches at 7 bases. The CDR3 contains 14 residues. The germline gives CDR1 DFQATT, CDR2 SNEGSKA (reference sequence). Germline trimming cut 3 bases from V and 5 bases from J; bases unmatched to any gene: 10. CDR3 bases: TGCAGTGCTAGGGCGGAGACAGGGTACCACGAGCAGTACTTC. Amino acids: CSARAETGYHEQYF.